These 21 T cell receptor beta chains came from one sample sequenced in a study of blood T cell repertoires in COVID-19. The protocol was immunoSEQ multiplex PCR, while the TCRdb copy is restricted to in-frame clones and leaves out a portion. Of around 280,000 clones listed, about 83% were seen once; the top ten hold under 7%. The sample consisted of PBMCs or T cells enriched from blood (not recorded which). These receptors all come from a woman between 40 and 55 years old who had recovered from COVID-19.

This chain uses TRBV5-1 with TRBJ2-2; 7 bases agree with TRBD2. Germline V gives CDR1 SGHRS, CDR2 YFSETQ. The V and J ends lost 0 bases and 2 bases, in that order; junction bases with no gene match: 4. The CDR3 contains 16 residues. CDR3 bases: TGCGCCAGCAGCTTGGAAGGGACTATCAACACCGGGGAGCTGTTTTTT. It encodes CASSLEGTINTGELFF. The variable domain in full, completed from reference TRBV5-1 and TRBJ2-2, reads KAGVTQTPRYLIKTRGQQVTLSCSPISGHRSVSWYQQTPGQGLQFLFEYFSETQRNKGNFPGRFSGRQFSNSRSEMNVSTLELGDSALYLCASSLEGTINTGELFFGEGSRLTVL.

This chain joins TRBV4-2 and TRBJ2-3; a weak D match, TRBD2 (6 bases). The germline gives CDR1 LGHNA, CDR2 YNFKEQ. Trimming cost V 5 bases and J 2 bases, with 17 bases left between them. This CDR3 comprises 16 residues. The CDR3 spells CASSFLGGFYTDTQYF. The CDR3 region has the DNA TGTGCCAGCAGCTTCCTGGGGGGATTCTACACAGATACGCAGTATTTT.

The V gene is TRBV3-1 (or the pseudogene TRBV3-2), the J gene TRBJ2-1, with a weak D call TRBD1 (5 bases). Germline-derived CDR1 and CDR2 are LGHDT and YNNKEL (reference sequence). V shed 5 bases and J shed 6 bases, with 26 bases lying between them. The CDR3 runs to 18 residues. The CDR3 here is CASSGKGSDIIHGNEQFF. CDR3 in DNA: TGTGCCAGCAGCGGCAAGGGATCGGACATAATACACGGCAATGAGCAGTTCTTC.

The count of this clone is one. This chain links TRBV29-1 with TRBJ2-3, with 13 bases that match TRBD2. Germline CDR1 SQVTM, CDR2 ANQGSEA. The CDR3 contains 20 residues. The ends lost 3 bases at V and 1 base at J; junction bases unmatched: 16. CDR3 in DNA: TGCAGCGTTGATGGTCGGAGGGGAACTAGCGGGAGGGCGGGCACAGATACGCAGTATTTT. It is translated as CSVDGRRGTSGRAGTDTQYF.

The chain is built from TRBV7-9 and TRBJ2-1; TRBD1 agrees at 9 bases. Germline V gene data show CDR1 as SEHNR and CDR2 as FQNEAQ (reference sequence). Germline trimming cut 1 base from V and 1 base from J; bases unmatched to any gene: 2. The length of the CDR3 is 16 residues. CDR3 residues: CASSLGDRGSYNEQFF. The CDR3 DNA sequence: TGTGCCAGCAGCTTAGGAGACAGGGGGTCCTACAATGAGCAGTTCTTC.

This chain links TRBV7-2 with TRBJ2-1; D gene uncertain. There are 14 residues in the CDR3. V gave up 6 bases and J gave up 8 bases, with 17 bases separating them. Germline CDR1 and CDR2: SGHTA and FQGNSA. CDR3 residues: CASRSGGTPHEQFF. Here the CDR3 DNA reads TGTGCCAGCAGGTCGGGTGGCACTCCTCATGAGCAGTTCTTC.

This chain joins TRBV5-1 and TRBJ2-1; 8 bases fit TRBD2. The CDR3 runs 15 residues. Germline-derived CDR1 and CDR2 are SGHRS and YFSETQ. After removal of 3 bases from V and 1 base from J, the junction contained 3 bases not matched to a gene. CDR3 sequence reads: CASSSASGSYNEQFF. The CDR3 DNA reads TGCGCCAGCAGCTCCGCTAGCGGGTCCTACAATGAGCAGTTCTTC.

This chain joins TRBV29-1 and TRBJ2-7, with 9 bases that match TRBD2. The CDR3 spans 13 residues. V lost 4 bases, J lost 5 bases, and 6 bases stayed unmatched. Germline V CDR1 and CDR2: SQVTM, ANQGSEA. The CDR3 nucleotides are TGCAGCGTTGGTATAGCGGGAGTGCACGAGCAGTACTTC. The encoded protein is CSVGIAGVHEQYF.

At least ten counts were recorded for this clone. The chain recombines TRBV5-5 with TRBJ1-2, with a weak D call TRBD1 (5 bases). This CDR3 contains 15 residues. The V end was cut by 0 bases, the J end by 1 base, with 10 bases between. The germline CDR1 and CDR2 sequences are SGHKS and YYEKEE (reference sequence). The CDR3: CASSLGGAGNYGYTF. The CDR3 DNA follows: TGTGCCAGCAGCTTGGGCGGGGCGGGTAACTATGGCTACACCTTC. Based on the CDR3 plus reference TRBV5-5 and TRBJ1-2, the full variable domain is DAGVTQSPTHLIKTRGQQVTLRCSPISGHKSVSWYQQVLGQGPQFIFQYYEKEERGRGNFPDRFSARQFPNYSSELNVNALLLGDSALYLCASSLGGAGNYGYTFGSGTRLTVV.

There are a few counts of this clone. The V call is TRBV27, the J call TRBJ2-6, with no clear D. V was clipped by 2 bases and J by 1 base, with 6 bases between them. Germline V lookup: CDR1 MNHEY, CDR2 SMNVEV (reference sequence). The CDR3 extends over 15 amino acids. For the CDR3, the DNA is TGTGCCAGCAGTTTAATATTTTCTGGGGCCAACGTCCTGACTTTC. This translates into CASSLIFSGANVLTF.

The CDR3 nucleotides are TGTGCCAGCAGCCCGAGCACAGATACGCAGTATTTT. Translation: CASSPSTDTQYF. V usage is TRBV7-2 and J usage is TRBJ2-3, with unresolved D. The CDR3 contains 12 residues. CDR1 is SGHTA, CDR2 FQGNSA, per germline. Trimming took 5 bases from V and 0 from J, leaving 3 bases between them. Filled out from reference TRBV7-2 and TRBJ2-3, the complete variable domain reads GAGVSQSPSNKVTEKGKDVELRCDPISGHTALYWYRQSLGQGLEFLIYFQGNSAPDKSGLPSDRFSAERTGGSVSTLTIQRTQQEDSAVYLCASSPSTDTQYFGPGTRLTVL.

This clone was counted a single time. This chain uses TRBV7-2 with TRBJ1-3; D unresolved. V was clipped by 1 base and J by 7 bases, with 14 bases between them. Germline values: CDR1 SGHTA, CDR2 FQGNSA. The CDR3 loop spans 15 amino acids. The CDR3 reads CASSLGSQGSNTIYF. The CDR3 nucleotides read TGTGCCAGCAGCTTAGGCAGTCAAGGGAGTAACACCATATATTTT.

The chain uses TRBV11-1 and TRBJ2-3; no reliable D call. Germline V CDR1 and CDR2: SGHAT, FQDESV (reference sequence). Between the trimmed V and J ends, which lost 5 bases and 4 bases, there was a span of 10 bases. This CDR3 is 13 amino acids long. In DNA, the CDR3 is TGTGCCAGCAGCACCCGGAGTGCAGATACGCAGTATTTT. It codes for CASSTRSADTQYF. Variable domain in full (rest from reference TRBV11-1 and TRBJ2-3): EAEVAQSPRYKITEKSQAVAFWCDPISGHATLYWYRQILGQGPELLVQFQDESVVDDSQLPKDRFSAERLKGVDSTLKIQPAELGDSAMYLCASSTRSADTQYFGPGTRLTVL.

The rearrangement joins TRBV24-1 to TRBJ2-1; D possibly corresponds to TRBD2 (5 bases). Trimming removed 4 bases at V and 9 bases at J, with 12 bases between. The CDR3 is 13 residues long. Germline CDR1 KGHDR, CDR2 SFDVKD. In DNA form, the CDR3 reads TGTGCCACCAGTGACACACTAGTGTTTGAGCAGTTCTTC. It encodes CATSDTLVFEQFF.

The chain is built from TRBV2 and TRBJ1-3; D gene ambiguous. Germline assignment: CDR1 SNHLY and CDR2 FYNNEI. V was trimmed by 6 bases and J by 0 bases, leaving 6 bases between them. The CDR3 has 13 amino acids. The CDR3 DNA is TGTGCCAGCAGACAGAGCTCTGGAAACACCATATATTTT. Its protein is CASRQSSGNTIYF.

The rearrangement uses TRBV12-3 or TRBV12-4 and TRBJ2-5; a weak D match, TRBD1 (6 bases). The CDR3 spans 13 residues. Deletions cut 6 bases from V and 7 bases from J, with 15 bases between. The chain's CDR3 is CASRQGLGWTQYF. The CDR3 bases are TGTGCCAGCAGGCAGGGGCTAGGGTGGACCCAGTACTTC.

This rearrangement joins TRBV12-5 to TRBJ2-1; TRBD1 aligns across 8 bases. J was trimmed by 6 bases and V by 7 bases; bases with no gene match: 8. Per the germline V gene, CDR1 is LGHNT and CDR2 is FRNRAP. The CDR3 is made up of 14 amino acids. The CDR3 nucleotides read TGTGCTAGTGCTCGACAGGGGACGGGCAATGAGCAGTTCTTC. This codes for CASARQGTGNEQFF.

The chain is built from TRBV4-1 and TRBJ2-3, with 13 bases matching TRBD2. Looked up from germline, CDR1 is MGHRA and CDR2 is YSYEKL. After removal of 6 bases from V and 2 bases from J, the junction contained 8 bases not matched to a gene. The CDR3 has 17 residues. CDR3 coding DNA: TGCGCCAGCAGACTAGCGGGGGGGGCAGCTTCCACAGATACGCAGTATTTT. It is translated as CASRLAGGAASTDTQYF.

The chain carries TRBV5-1 and TRBJ1-1, with 9 bases that match TRBD1. Germline CDR1 is SGHRS and CDR2 is YFSETQ. The length of the CDR3 is 14 residues. The J segment lost 8 bases and the V segment lost 1 base, leaving 6 bases of the junction unmatched. The CDR3 bases are TGCGCCAGCAGCTTGACCCGGGACAGGGACGAAGCTTTCTTT. This sequence encodes CASSLTRDRDEAFF.

The chain joins TRBV5-1 to TRBJ2-7, with 12 bases that match TRBD2. The CDR3 covers 20 residues. V was clipped by 0 bases and J by 7 bases; unmatched bases: 20. Germline CDR1 reads SGHRS; CDR2 reads YFSETQ. This CDR3 reads CASSLVNRHPLAGGAREQYF. The CDR3, as DNA: TGCGCCAGCAGCTTGGTAAATCGACACCCTCTAGCGGGAGGGGCGCGGGAGCAGTACTTC.

The V and J genes are TRBV11-2 and TRBJ2-1; possible D gene TRBD2, 6 bases. Trimming took off 1 base at V and 6 bases at J, with 13 bases between the two ends. Germline CDR1 is SGHAT and CDR2 is FQNNGV. The CDR3 totals 15 residues. CDR3 sequence reads: CASSLAGVGGNEQFF. CDR3 nucleotide sequence: TGTGCCAGCAGCTTAGCGGGAGTTGGGGGCAATGAGCAGTTCTTC.